This T cell receptor beta chain was sequenced for a study of Ad26.COV2.S vaccination and SARS-CoV-2 variants (dated by TCRdb to about 2021). In terms of the full investigation: Vaccine-arm donors were drawn from COV1001, a multicentre, randomized, double-blind, placebo-controlled phase I-IIa trial of Ad26.COV2.S in healthy adults. Ad26.COV2.S was given intramuscularly at 5x10^10 or 1x10^11 viral particles, as a single shot or as two shots 56 days apart. TCRbeta repertoire sequencing was used to assess the specificity and breadth of SARS-CoV-2-reactive T cell receptors after Ad26.COV2.S vaccination. A total of 32 samples were included in the TCR-sequenced set, comprising around 19 Ad26.COV2.S vaccine recipients, 5 placebo recipients and 8 SARS-CoV-2 convalescent individuals. Trial participants were randomized into five groups of five: low-dose or high-dose Ad26.COV2.S given once or twice, or placebo on both occasions. Investigators remained blinded to trial group allocation during experiments and outcome assessment.

Points the paper makes about the study in general: After vaccination, spike-specific CD8+ and CD4+ T cell responses were reported to show substantial breadth. The authors noted that total T cell responses may have been underestimated by the TCR breadth and depth analyses. Vaccine and placebo recipients had similar non-spike TCR breadth, a finding consistent with the vaccine containing only spike. Higher spike-specific TCR breadth was observed in Ad26.COV2.S recipients than in placebo recipients (P = 0.0014). The study lacked the statistical power to compare responses across vaccine doses or regimens.

V is cut by 6 bases and J by 0 bases, and the space between the germline ends is 15 bases. Sequences GTSNPN (CDR1) and SVGIG (CDR2) are obtained from the germline V gene (reference sequence). The CDR3 numbers 15 residues from cysteine through phenylalanine. Just CDR3 DNA is preserved here, 45 bases in frame from base 1. Regarding this clone: The clone's antigen remains unknown. No base quality information exists; no much larger clone differs at one position.

In the paper's terms, the treatment or condition label means: some 20 received Ad26.COV2.S at low or high dose, single or two shots; about five received placebo; per-sample allocation not given. For vaccine and placebo recipients, repertoires were sequenced using samples collected on day 63 after the first injection. Cohort 1b enrolled roughly 25 adults aged 18-55 years at a single site in Boston, USA, between 29 July and 7 August 2020. Ad26.COV2.S consisted of a replication-incompetent adenovirus type 26 vector by which a prefusion-stabilized SARS-CoV-2 spike protein from the original Wuhan strain was expressed. TCRbeta CDR3 regions were sequenced with the immunoSEQ Assay. After extraction, genomic DNA underwent amplification by bias-controlled multiplex PCR, followed by high-throughput sequencing. As for the authors' bioinformatics: To quantify the absolute abundance of every unique TCRbeta CDR3 region, sequences were collapsed and filtered. T cell fraction was estimated by normalization of TCRbeta template counts to usable DNA, with usable DNA being measured through amplification of reference genes present in all nucleated cells. Repertoire TCRs were annotated as SARS-CoV-2-specific when V gene, CDR3 amino acid sequence and J gene were exactly matched to a known reactive TCR set. MIRA supplied the reference SARS-CoV-2 TCR set, which was filtered for enrichment in COVID-19-positive ImmuneCODE repertoires so that public or cross-reactive TCRs were removed. Using the MIRA antigens, annotated TCRs were further analysed by specific ORF or by position within an ORF. Breadth was defined as the number of annotated unique rearrangements divided by the total number of unique productive rearrangements, and depth was defined as the summed frequency of the annotated unique rearrangements. Two-sided Wilcoxon rank-sum tests were applied when comparing TCR breadth between groups. The immuneACCESS repertoire file appears here via TCRdb, limited to in-frame rearrangements. These files lack a portion of the clones; in checked studies, under half of the deficit traces to unresolved V genes, and the cause of the others is not known. That table is the source of V, J and clone size, and D and trimming were worked out from the DNA. The sample contains some 480,000 clones, around 88% of them found a single time. The biggest ten clones account for roughly 13% of the sample.

This clonotype was sampled from a person between 18 and 59 years old who received the Ad26.COV2.S COVID-19 vaccine or a placebo. Sequences were derived from peripheral blood, sampled in a trial of Ad26.COV2.S vaccine versus placebo. The receptor chain draws on TRBV30 and TRBJ1-5; the D gene is perhaps TRBD1, on 5 matching bases. The nucleotide sequence is given as TGTGCCTGCCCAGGCCCCAGGGATAGCAATCAGCCCCAGCATTTT. This codes for CACPGPRDSNQPQHF.